This T cell receptor beta chain emerged from a study of blood T cells in healthy people across ages. Whole-study results and caveats: Comparison with aged donors showed that long-lived donors had more naive CD4+ cells and higher diversity. Per million T cells, TCR beta diversity dropped roughly linearly as age increased.

A sample-barcoded 5' primer and a J-beta primer mix were used in a second PCR of roughly 7 to 12 cycles. MiXCR was run by TCRdb on the 5' RACE reads, yielding one entry per CDR3 protein. The sample has about 900,000 distinct CDR3 sequences, around 62% seen once. CDR1 and CDR2 from the germline V gene are SGHRS and YFSETQ. This CDR3 is built from 15 residues. To note about this clonotype: The antigen is undetermined.

Isolation recovered at least 6.5 million PBMCs from every sample. The rearrangement links TRBV5-1 to TRBJ2-7; D is uncertain. The J call may be incorrect, as the DNA end agrees better with TRBJ2-5. The TCR comes from a man in his thirties or forties in good health. Sequenced: blood. CDR3 sequence reads: CASSLETVGKKTQYF. CDR3 coding DNA: TGCGCCAGCAGCTTGGAAACAGTGGGTAAGAAGACCCAGTACTTC.